These T cell receptor beta chains were read from a single sample in a study of monozygotic twins with inflammatory bowel disease. Using the 5' RACE reads, TCRdb records one entry per CDR3 protein without DNA. The sample has 350,000 to 400,000 distinct CDR3 sequences. What was sequenced was blood. The receptors derive from a human donor with ulcerative colitis or Crohn's disease, or a healthy co-twin of an affected twin (not recorded which). CDR3s include the opening cysteine and the closing phenylalanine or tryptophan.

len	v_gene	j_gene	CDR3aa
16	TRBV28	TRBJ2-7	CASSDPVEGAGYEQYF
14	TRBV2	TRBJ2-3	CASSLAMGTDTQYF
17	TRBV7-9	TRBJ2-6	CASSPGQDHSGANVLTF
13	TRBV5-1	TRBJ2-3	CASSPTGWDTQYF
18	TRBV7-8	TRBJ1-2	CASSLSLGTGVGMAGYTF
14	TRBV5-1	TRBJ2-1	CASRDPGQSELGFF
17	TRBV19	TRBJ2-2	CASSKRQGALDTGELFF
15	TRBV24-1	TRBJ2-7	CATSDSDRGLYEQYF
16	TRBV11-2	TRBJ2-3	CASSLFRGTSTDTQYF
14	TRBV4-3	TRBJ2-5	CASSQEWAEETQCF
13	TRBV6-5	TRBJ2-4	CASRTIAKNIQYF
13	TRBV19	TRBJ2-1	CASSIDRDREQFF
16	TRBV20-1	TRBJ2-2	CSARDRIGGGAGELFF
13	TRBV6-5	TRBJ2-7	CASRTGQKYEQYF
19	TRBV9	TRBJ2-1	CATAPYSGGNSARDNEQFF
13	TRBV20-1	TRBJ2-2	CSASIINTGELFF
16	TRBV9	TRBJ1-3	CASSVGGTRSGNTIYF
18	TRBV7-6	TRBJ2-6	CASSLARTGGSGANVLTF
16	TRBV5-1	TRBJ2-2	CASSLQGQKNTGELFF
19	TRBV5-1	TRBJ2-7	CASSLGETLLGGSSYEQYF
14	TRBV7-2	TRBJ1-2	CASSLETGLFGYTF
16	TRBV11-3	TRBJ2-1	CASSLRQGKGYDEQFF
17	TRBV5-1	TRBJ2-3	CASSLGPARFRPDTQYF
12	TRBV27	TRBJ1-6	CASSFARATLHF
17	TRBV5-4	TRBJ2-6	CASSSASVHSGANVLTF